This TCR beta chain originates from a study of T cells in Graves' hyperthyroidism and ophthalmopathy. Study-level points and caveats: Ophthalmopathy onset followed model prediction by a median roughly six months.

Amplified TCR beta CDR3 regions derived from RNA transcripts. The HTBI set primed first-round TCR CDR3 RT-PCR. TCRdb reanalysed the multiplex PCR reads using MiXCR and keeps one entry per CDR3 protein. The sample includes under 350,000 distinct CDR3 sequences, approximately 14% of them seen just once. The CDR3 sequence is 14 residues long. The V gene's germline CDR1 is LNHDA and CDR2 SQIVND (reference sequence). V lost 7 bases, J lost 8 bases, and 18 bases lay in between. As regards this clonotype: Its antigen is unknown.

J is TRBJ2-1 and V is TRBV19; D might be TRBD2 (6 bases). What was sequenced was blood. The receptor's source is a woman aged 35 to 49 with Graves' hyperthyroidism. The DNA of the CDR3 is TGTGCCAGTATGACGGGGGAGTCCCACGATGAGCAGTTCTTC. Translated, it gives CASMTGESHDEQFF.